There are a few counts of the clone carrying this T cell receptor (beta chain). As yet, its antigen is unknown. In making diagnoses, clinical symptoms, serum thyroxine and TRAb, thyroid ultrasound and orbital computed tomography were all used. Source material for PBMCs was about 11 ml fresh peripheral blood. Template material for amplifying TCR beta CDR3 regions consisted of RNA transcripts. The primer set for the first-round RT-PCR of the TCR CDR3 was HTBI. TCRdb ran MiXCR on the multiplex PCR reads and lists one entry per CDR3 protein. Of hundreds of thousands of distinct CDR3 sequences listed, approximately 15% are singletons. The sample is drawn from a study of T cells in Graves' hyperthyroidism and ophthalmopathy. Study outcomes and limitations: A 13 V-J signature model discriminated ophthalmopathy versus stable hyperthyroidism. Ophthalmopathy onset followed model prediction by a median approximately 7 months.

The origin of this receptor is a woman aged 18 to 35 with Graves' hyperthyroidism. The sample was blood.

The CDR3 coding sequence is TGTGCCAGCAGTTACTCGGGACAGGAAAATGAAAAACTGTTTTTT. Residues: CASSYSGQENEKLFF. V usage is TRBV6-5 and J usage is TRBJ1-4; 8 bases agree with TRBD1. Germline V gives CDR1 MNHEY, CDR2 SVGAGI. V lost 0 bases, J lost 5 bases, and 2 bases stayed unmatched. The CDR3 loop spans 15 amino acids.